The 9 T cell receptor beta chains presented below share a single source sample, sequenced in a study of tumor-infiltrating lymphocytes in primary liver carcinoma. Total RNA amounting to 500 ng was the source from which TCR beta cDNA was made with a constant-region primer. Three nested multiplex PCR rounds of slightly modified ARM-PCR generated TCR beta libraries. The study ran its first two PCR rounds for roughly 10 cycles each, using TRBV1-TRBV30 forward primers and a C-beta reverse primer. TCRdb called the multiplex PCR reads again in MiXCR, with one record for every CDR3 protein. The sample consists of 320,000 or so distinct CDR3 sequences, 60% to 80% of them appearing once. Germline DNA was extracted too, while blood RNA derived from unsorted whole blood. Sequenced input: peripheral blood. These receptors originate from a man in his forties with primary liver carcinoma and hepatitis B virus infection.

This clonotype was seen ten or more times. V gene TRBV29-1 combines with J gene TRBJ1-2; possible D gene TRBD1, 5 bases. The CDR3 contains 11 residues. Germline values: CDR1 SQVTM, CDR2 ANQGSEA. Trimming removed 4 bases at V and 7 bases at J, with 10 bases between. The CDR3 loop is CSVGGTSGYTF. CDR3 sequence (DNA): TGCAGCGTTGGAGGGACGAGTGGCTACACCTTC. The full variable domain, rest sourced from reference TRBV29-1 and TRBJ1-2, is SAVISQKPSRDICQRGTSLTIQCQVDSQVTMMFWYRQQPGQSLTLIATANQGSEATYESGFVIDKFPISRPNLTFSTLTVSNMSPEDSSIYLCSVGGTSGYTFGSGTRLTVV.

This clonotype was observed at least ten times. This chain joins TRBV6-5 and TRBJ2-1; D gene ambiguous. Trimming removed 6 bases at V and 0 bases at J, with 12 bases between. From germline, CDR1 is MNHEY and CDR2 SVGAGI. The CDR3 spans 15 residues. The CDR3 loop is CASRPGPDSYNEQFF. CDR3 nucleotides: TGTGCCAGCAGGCCGGGCCCCGACTCCTACAATGAGCAGTTCTTC.

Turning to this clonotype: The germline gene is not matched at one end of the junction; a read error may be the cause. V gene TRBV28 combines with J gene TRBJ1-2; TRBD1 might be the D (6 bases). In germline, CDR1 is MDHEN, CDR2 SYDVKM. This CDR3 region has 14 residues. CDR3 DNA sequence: TGTCCCAGCAGTACCCGGACAGACGGCTATGGCTACACCTTC. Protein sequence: CPSSTRTDGYGYTF.

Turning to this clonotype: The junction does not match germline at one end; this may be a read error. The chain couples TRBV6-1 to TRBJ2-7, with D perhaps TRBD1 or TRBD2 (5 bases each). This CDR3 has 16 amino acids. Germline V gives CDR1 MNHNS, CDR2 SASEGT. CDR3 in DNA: TGTGCCAGCAGTGACCGGGACGGACTTAAACACTACGAGCAGTATTTC. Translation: CASSDRDGLKHYEQYF.

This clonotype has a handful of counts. The chain's CDR3 is CASSLDRFTDTQYF. The CDR3 nucleotides read TGCGCCAGCAGCCTGGACAGGTTCACAGATACGCAGTATTTT. The rearrangement joins TRBV5-1 to TRBJ2-3, with 7 bases that match TRBD1. Germline CDR1 and CDR2: SGHRS and YFSETQ. The V gene end was trimmed by 4 bases and the J gene end by 2 bases; junction bases not matched to a gene: 4. The CDR3 has 14 residues.

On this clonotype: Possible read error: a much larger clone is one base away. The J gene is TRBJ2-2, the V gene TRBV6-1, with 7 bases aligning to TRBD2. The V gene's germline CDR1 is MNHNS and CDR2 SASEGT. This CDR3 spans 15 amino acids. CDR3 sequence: CASSEVRSGSGVLFF. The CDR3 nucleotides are TGTGCCAGCAGTGAAGTGAGATCAGGGAGCGGGGTGCTGTTTTTT.

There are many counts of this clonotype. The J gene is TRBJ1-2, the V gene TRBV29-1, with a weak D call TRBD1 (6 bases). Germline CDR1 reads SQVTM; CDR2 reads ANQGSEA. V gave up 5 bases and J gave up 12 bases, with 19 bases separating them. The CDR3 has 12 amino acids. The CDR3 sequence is CSVKQGFERHTF. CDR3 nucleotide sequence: TGCAGCGTTAAACAGGGATTTGAGCGACACACCTTC.

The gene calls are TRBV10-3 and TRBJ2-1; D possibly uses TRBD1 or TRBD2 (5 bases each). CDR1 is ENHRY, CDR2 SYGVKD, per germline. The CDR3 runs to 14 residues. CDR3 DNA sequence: TGTGCTTCACAGACAGAGGGCCCGAGCTATGAGCAGTTCTTC. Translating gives CASQTEGPSYEQFF.

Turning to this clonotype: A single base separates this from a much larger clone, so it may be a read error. Here the CDR3 DNA reads TGTGCCAGCTGCCAAACTCGAGGCCGGGAGCTGTTTTTT. Encoded protein: CASCQTRGRELFF. The rearrangement uses TRBV5-8 and TRBJ2-2; D is ambiguous. V gave up 7 bases and J gave up 9 bases, with 16 bases separating them. The CDR3 spans 13 residues. CDR1 SGHTS and CDR2 YDEGEE come from the germline V gene.